Each of the 6 T cell receptor beta chains below was sequenced from the same sample in a study of cytomegalovirus exposure and HLA in healthy donors. The PCR made use of 60 Vbeta and 13 Jbeta primers. Only in-frame clones appear in the TCRdb table, and some are missing; sequencing was by immunoSEQ multiplex PCR. This sample carries about 150,000 clones, about 88% of them seen once, and the ten largest clones take 2.5%. The sample comprised PBMCs. Receptors originate from a man younger than 40 in good health and CMV-seropositive.

V is TRBV7-9 and J is TRBJ2-3, with 11 bases aligning to TRBD1. The germline V gene has CDR1 SEHNR and CDR2 FQNEAQ (reference sequence). The CDR3 has 16 residues. Germline trimming cut 0 bases from V and 4 bases from J; bases unmatched to any gene: 3. The chain's CDR3 is CASSLARGQGADTQYF. Written as DNA, the CDR3 is TGTGCCAGCAGCTTAGCGCGGGGACAGGGGGCAGATACGCAGTATTTT.

This chain links TRBV11-2 with TRBJ2-5; 9 nucleotides agree with TRBD1. The last part of the DNA fits TRBJ2-7 better; the J call may be wrong. The CDR3 spans 16 residues. Germline CDR1 and CDR2: SGHAT and FQNNGV. For the CDR3, the DNA is TGTGCCAGCAGCTTCCAAATTCCGACAGGGGGCTACGAGCAGTACTTC. Protein product: CASSFQIPTGGYEQYF.

The chain recombines TRBV28 with TRBJ2-1, with a weak D call TRBD2 (5 bases). Germline V gives CDR1 MDHEN, CDR2 SYDVKM. The germline V and J ends were trimmed by 7 bases and 7 bases, with 8 bases remaining between them. The CDR3 totals 11 residues. The CDR3 coding sequence is TGTGCCAGCAAGAGGAGGAATGAGCAGTTCTTC. Its translation is CASKRRNEQFF.

This clone was detected only once. CDR3 sequence (DNA): TGTGCCAGCAGCTTAGTAGGGGACTACGAGCAGTACTTC. Translating gives CASSLVGDYEQYF. The V gene is TRBV11-2, the J gene TRBJ2-7; a weak D match, TRBD1 (5 bases). Germline CDR1 reads SGHAT; CDR2 reads FQNNGV. With 1 base removed from V and 3 bases from J, the gap between germline ends came to 7 bases. The CDR3 is 13 residues long.

V is TRBV7-3 and J is TRBJ1-3; D is uncertain. The length of the CDR3 is 13 residues. V was pared by 0 bases and J by 4 bases, with 4 bases between. Germline V gene sequence: CDR1 SGHTA, CDR2 FQGTGA. CDR3 DNA sequence: TGTGCCAGCAGCTTAACTCCGGGAAACACCATATATTTT. Amino acid sequence: CASSLTPGNTIYF.

The J gene is TRBJ2-5, the V gene TRBV10-3; D unresolved. The CDR3 has 13 residues. Looked up from germline, CDR1 is ENHRY and CDR2 is SYGVKD. V was clipped by 7 bases and J by 0 bases, with 9 bases between them. The CDR3 coding sequence is TGTGCCATCATGAAAGACTACCAAGAGACCCAGTACTTC. This codes for CAIMKDYQETQYF.